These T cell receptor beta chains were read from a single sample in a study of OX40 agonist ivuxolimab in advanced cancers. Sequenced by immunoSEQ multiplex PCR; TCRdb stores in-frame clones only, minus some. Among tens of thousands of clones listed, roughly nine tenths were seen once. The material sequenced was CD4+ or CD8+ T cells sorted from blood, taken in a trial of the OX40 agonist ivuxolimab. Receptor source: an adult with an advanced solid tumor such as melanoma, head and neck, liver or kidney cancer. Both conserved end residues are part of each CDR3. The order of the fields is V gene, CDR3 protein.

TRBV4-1 CASSHGINEQYF
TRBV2 CATGGQGRNEQFF
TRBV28 CASSSRTGTNYGYTF
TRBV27 CASSSTLTGGAHNEQFF
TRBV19 CASTSEGVQPQHF
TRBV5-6 CASSGGTDLGETQYF
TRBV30 CAWSSYQGLTYEQYF
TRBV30 CAWRTGYTEAFF
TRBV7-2 CASSLVHRGRGDGYTF
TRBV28 CASIKTVARDIQYF
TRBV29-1 CSVRQSPDTQYF
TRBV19 CASSSGQGGYEQYF
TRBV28 CASSLAGGGHEQFF
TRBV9 CASSGRTSGGTNEQFF
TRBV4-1 CASSQVPSGRPTDTQYF
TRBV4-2 CASSQDLGRFYEQYF
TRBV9 CASSVEVTGELFF
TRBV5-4 CASSPWAGDNYGYTF
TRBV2 CASSEYSSYNEQFF
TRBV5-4 CASSLGGFTYEQYF
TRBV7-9 CASSGSEKLFF
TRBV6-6 CASSWTGGTDTQYF
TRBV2 CASSPPMRRMEAFF
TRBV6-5 CASSPRTSGRAEQFF
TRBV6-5 CASRLLAGGTDTQYF
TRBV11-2 CASSPYSSGRRNEQFF
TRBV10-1 CASSAGASYEQYF
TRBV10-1 CASSESNGETWETQYF
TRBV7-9 CASRGTSGPSSYNEQFF
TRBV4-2 CASSQDKSSGSYEQYF
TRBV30 CAWSVWDSLNYGYTF
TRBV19 CASSSPRTSGGALDTQYF
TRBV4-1 CASSSRDGSYEQYF
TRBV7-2 CASSSNLQSTQYF
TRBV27 CASSSPGDTEAFF
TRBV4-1 CASSFEGAGTQYF
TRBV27 CASSLRGLGPEAFF